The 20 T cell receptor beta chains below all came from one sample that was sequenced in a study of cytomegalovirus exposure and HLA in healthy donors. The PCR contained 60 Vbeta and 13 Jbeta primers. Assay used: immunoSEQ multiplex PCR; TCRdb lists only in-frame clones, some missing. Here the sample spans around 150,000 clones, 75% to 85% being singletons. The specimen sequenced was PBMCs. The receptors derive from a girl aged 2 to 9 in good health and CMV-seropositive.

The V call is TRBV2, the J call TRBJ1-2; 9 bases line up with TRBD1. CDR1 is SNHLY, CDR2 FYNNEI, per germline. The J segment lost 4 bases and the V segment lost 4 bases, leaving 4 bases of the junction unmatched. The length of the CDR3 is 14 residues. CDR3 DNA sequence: TGTGCCAGCAGTGGACAGGGGGTTATCTATGGCTACACCTTC. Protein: CASSGQGVIYGYTF.

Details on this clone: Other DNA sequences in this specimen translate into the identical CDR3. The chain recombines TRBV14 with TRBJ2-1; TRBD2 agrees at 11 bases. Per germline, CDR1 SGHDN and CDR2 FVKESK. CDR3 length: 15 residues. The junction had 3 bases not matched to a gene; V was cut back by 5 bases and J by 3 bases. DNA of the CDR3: TGTGCCAGCAGCTTGGGACTAGCGGTCTACAATGAGCAGTTCTTC. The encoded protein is CASSLGLAVYNEQFF.

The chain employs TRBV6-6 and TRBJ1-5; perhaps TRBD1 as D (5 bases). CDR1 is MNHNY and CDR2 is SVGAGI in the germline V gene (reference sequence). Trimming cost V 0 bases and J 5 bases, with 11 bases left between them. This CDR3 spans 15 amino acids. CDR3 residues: CASSYSGQGHQPQHF. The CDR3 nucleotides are TGTGCCAGCAGTTACTCCGGCCAGGGTCATCAGCCCCAGCATTTT.

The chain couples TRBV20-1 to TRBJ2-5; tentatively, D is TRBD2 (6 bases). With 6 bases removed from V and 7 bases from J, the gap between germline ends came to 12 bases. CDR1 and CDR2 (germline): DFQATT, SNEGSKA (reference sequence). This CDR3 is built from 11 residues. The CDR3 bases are TGCAGTGCCACGGCGGGAAGGACCCAGTACTTC. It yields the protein CSATAGRTQYF.

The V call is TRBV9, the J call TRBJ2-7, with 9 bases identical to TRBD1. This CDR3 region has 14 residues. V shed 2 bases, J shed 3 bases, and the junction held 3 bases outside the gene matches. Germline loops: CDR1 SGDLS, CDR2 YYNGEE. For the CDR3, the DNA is TGTGCCAGCAGCGTCGGACAGGGGATCTACGAGCAGTACTTC. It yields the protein CASSVGQGIYEQYF.

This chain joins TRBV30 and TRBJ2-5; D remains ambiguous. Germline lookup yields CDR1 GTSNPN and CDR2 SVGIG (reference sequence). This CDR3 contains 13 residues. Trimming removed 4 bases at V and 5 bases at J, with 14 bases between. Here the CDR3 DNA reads TGTGCCTGGAACCAGTATCGCCAGGAGACCCAGTACTTC. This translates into CAWNQYRQETQYF.

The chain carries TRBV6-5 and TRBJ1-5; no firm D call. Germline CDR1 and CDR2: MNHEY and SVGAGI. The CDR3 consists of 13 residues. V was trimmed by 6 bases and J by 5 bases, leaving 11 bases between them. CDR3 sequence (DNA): TGTGCCAGCAGGAGCCACCAATATCAGCCCCAGCATTTT. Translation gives CASRSHQYQPQHF.

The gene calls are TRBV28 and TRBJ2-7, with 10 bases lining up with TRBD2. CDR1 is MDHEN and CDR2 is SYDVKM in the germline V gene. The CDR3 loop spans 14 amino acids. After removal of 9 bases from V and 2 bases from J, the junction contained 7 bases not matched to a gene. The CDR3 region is CASWGSGRPYEQYF. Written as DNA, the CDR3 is TGTGCCAGTTGGGGTAGCGGGAGGCCCTACGAGCAGTACTTC.

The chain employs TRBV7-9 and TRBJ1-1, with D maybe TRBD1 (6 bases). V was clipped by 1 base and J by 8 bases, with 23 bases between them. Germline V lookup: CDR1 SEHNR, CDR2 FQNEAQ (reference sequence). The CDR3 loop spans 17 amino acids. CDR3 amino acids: CASSLEGRGLGVWEAFF. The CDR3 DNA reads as TGTGCCAGCAGCTTAGAGGGCAGGGGCCTCGGGGTTTGGGAAGCTTTCTTT.

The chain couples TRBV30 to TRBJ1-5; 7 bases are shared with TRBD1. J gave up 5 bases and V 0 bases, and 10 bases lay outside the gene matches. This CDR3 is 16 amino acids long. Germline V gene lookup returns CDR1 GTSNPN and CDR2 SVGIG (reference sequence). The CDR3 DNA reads TGTGCCTGGAGTGTAGGTTCCGGAGGGGGCTATCAGCCCCAGCATTTT. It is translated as CAWSVGSGGGYQPQHF.

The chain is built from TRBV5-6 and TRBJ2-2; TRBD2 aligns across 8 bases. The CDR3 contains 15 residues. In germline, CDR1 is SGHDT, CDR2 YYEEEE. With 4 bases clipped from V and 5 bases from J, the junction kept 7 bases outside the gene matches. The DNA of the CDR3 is TGTGCCAGCAGCCTAAACGGGGGGGGTACCGGGGAGCTGTTTTTT. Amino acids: CASSLNGGGTGELFF.

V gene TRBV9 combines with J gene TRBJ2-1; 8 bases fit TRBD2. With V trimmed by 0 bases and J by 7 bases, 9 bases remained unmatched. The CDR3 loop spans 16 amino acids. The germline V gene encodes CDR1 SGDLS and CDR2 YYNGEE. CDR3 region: CASSVGNSGAPNEQFF. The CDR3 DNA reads TGTGCCAGCAGCGTAGGTAATAGCGGGGCCCCGAATGAGCAGTTCTTC. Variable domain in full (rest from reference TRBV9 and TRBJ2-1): DSGVTQTPKHLITATGQRVTLRCSPRSGDLSVYWYQQSLDQGLQFLIQYYNGEERAKGNILERFSAQQFPDLHSELNLSSLELGDSALYFCASSVGNSGAPNEQFFGPGTRLTVL.

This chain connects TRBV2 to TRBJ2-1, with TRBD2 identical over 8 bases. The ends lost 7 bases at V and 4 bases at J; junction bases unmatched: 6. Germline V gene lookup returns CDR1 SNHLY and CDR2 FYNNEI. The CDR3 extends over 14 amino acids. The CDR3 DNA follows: TGTGCCAGCACTCTGGCGGGAGGTTACAATGAGCAGTTCTTC. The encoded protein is CASTLAGGYNEQFF.

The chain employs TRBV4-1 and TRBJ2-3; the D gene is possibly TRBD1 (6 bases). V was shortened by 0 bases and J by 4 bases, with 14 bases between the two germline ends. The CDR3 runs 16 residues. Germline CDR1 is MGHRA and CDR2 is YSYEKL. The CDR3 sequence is CASSQDPLDRPDTQYF. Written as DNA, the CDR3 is TGCGCCAGCAGCCAAGATCCTCTTGACAGGCCAGATACGCAGTATTTT.

CDR3 region: CAWSVLRGRNTEAFF. In DNA, the CDR3 is TGTGCCTGGAGTGTCCTCCGGGGAAGGAACACTGAAGCTTTCTTT. The V gene is TRBV30, the J gene TRBJ1-1; D gene ambiguous. Germline CDR1 and CDR2: GTSNPN and SVGIG (reference sequence). Trimming removed 0 bases from V and 1 base from J, with 12 bases in between. The CDR3 runs to 15 residues.

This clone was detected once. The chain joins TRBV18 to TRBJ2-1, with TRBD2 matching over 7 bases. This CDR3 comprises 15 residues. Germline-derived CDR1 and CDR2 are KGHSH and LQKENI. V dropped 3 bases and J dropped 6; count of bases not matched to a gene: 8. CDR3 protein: CASSPQRASGNEQFF. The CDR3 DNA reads TGTGCCAGCTCACCGCAGAGGGCTAGCGGCAATGAGCAGTTCTTC.

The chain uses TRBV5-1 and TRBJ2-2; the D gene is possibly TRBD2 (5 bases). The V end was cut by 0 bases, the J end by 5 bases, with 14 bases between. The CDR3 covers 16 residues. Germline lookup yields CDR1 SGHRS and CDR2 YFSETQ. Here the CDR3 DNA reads TGCGCCAGCAGCTTGGGAGGGATCATGGCAACCGGGGAGCTGTTTTTT. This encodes CASSLGGIMATGELFF.

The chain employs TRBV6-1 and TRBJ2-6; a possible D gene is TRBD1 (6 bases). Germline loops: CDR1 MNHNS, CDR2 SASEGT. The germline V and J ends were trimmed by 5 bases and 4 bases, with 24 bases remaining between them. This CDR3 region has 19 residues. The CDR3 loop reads CASSQDSDARGRGANVLTF. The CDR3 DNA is TGTGCCAGCAGTCAAGATTCCGACGCCAGGGGAAGAGGGGCCAACGTCCTGACTTTC.

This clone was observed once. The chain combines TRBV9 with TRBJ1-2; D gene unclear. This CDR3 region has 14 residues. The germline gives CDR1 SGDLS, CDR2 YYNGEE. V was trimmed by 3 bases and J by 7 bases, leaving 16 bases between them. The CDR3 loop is CASSEPLGRGGYTF. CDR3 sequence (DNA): TGTGCCAGCAGCGAGCCCCTAGGGCGGGGTGGCTACACCTTC.

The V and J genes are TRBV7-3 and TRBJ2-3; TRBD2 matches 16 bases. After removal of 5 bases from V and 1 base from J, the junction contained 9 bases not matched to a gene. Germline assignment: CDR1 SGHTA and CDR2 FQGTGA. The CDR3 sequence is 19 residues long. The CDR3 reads CASSQTGTSGRGGTDTQYF. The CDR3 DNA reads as TGTGCCAGCAGCCAAACAGGGACTAGCGGGAGGGGAGGCACAGATACGCAGTATTTT.